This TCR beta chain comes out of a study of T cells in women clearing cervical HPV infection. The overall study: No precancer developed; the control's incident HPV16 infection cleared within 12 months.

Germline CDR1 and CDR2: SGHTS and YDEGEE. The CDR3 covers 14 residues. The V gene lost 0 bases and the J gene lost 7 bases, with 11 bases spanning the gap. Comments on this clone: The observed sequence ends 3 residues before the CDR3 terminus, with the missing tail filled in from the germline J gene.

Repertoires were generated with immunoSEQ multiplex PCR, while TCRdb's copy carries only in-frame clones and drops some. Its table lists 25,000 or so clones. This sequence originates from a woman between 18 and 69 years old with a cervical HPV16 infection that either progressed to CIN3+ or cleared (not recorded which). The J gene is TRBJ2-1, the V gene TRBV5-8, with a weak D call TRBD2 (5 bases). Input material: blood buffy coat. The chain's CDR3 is CASSLDLASNEQFF. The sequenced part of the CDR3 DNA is TGTGCCAGCAGCTTGGATCTAGCCAGTAATGAG.